Below, 21 T cell receptor beta chains from the same sample are listed, as sequenced in a study of blood T cell repertoires in COVID-19. The protocol was immunoSEQ multiplex PCR, while the TCRdb copy is restricted to in-frame clones and leaves out a portion. The repertoire has hundreds of thousands of clones, about 90% of them found once; the top ten carry about 1.7%. Sequenced: PBMCs or T cells enriched from blood (not recorded which). These receptor sequences come from a woman aged 18-29 years with acute COVID-19.

The genes are TRBV6-6 and TRBJ1-4; no clear D. V lost 9 bases and J lost 4, with 15 bases in between. The length of the CDR3 is 14 residues. Germline V gene data show CDR1 as MNHNY and CDR2 as SVGAGI (reference sequence). As DNA, the CDR3 is TGTGCCAGTTCATGGGCAGCCTTTAATGAAAAACTGTTTTTT. As protein: CASSWAAFNEKLFF.

In DNA, the CDR3 is TGTGCCAGCAGGTCCCCCGGGGGGTGGTACGAGCAGTACTTC. This encodes CASRSPGGWYEQYF. V usage is TRBV6-5 and J usage is TRBJ2-7; TRBD2 agrees at 7 bases. CDR3 length: 14 residues. V dropped 6 bases and J dropped 4; count of bases not matched to a gene: 9. Germline lookup yields CDR1 MNHEY and CDR2 SVGAGI.

The chain couples TRBV6-2 or TRBV6-3 to TRBJ2-2; 14 nucleotides line up with TRBD2. Germline CDR1 and CDR2: MNHEY and SVGEGT. This CDR3 spans 17 amino acids. Trimming took 2 bases from V and 6 from J; bases not matched to a gene: 5. The CDR3 region is CASSYPGLAGAPGELFF. Written as DNA, the CDR3 is TGTGCCAGCAGTTACCCGGGACTAGCGGGAGCCCCCGGGGAGCTGTTTTTT.

The V call is TRBV19, the J call TRBJ2-7; 8 nucleotides align to TRBD2. The CDR3 covers 15 residues. CDR1 is LNHDA, CDR2 SQIVND, per germline (reference sequence). The V and J ends lost 4 bases and 5 bases, in that order; junction bases with no gene match: 10. CDR3 DNA: TGTGCCAGTAGTAGAACTAGCGGACGCTCTAACGAGCAGTACTTC. It codes for CASSRTSGRSNEQYF.

J is TRBJ2-1 and V is TRBV10-3, with 9 bases aligning to TRBD1. The V gene's germline CDR1 is ENHRY and CDR2 SYGVKD. This CDR3 contains 14 residues. J lost 3 bases, V lost 6 bases, and 3 bases had no gene match. This chain's CDR3 is CAISGTGIYNEQFF. DNA for the CDR3: TGTGCCATCAGCGGGACAGGGATCTACAATGAGCAGTTCTTC.

The rearrangement joins TRBV4-2 to TRBJ2-2; D might be TRBD2 (6 bases). From germline, CDR1 is LGHNA and CDR2 YNFKEQ. Trimming removed 0 bases at V and 5 bases at J, with 16 bases between. The CDR3 covers 17 residues. In nucleotides, the CDR3 is TGTGCCAGCAGCCAAGATCAACGGAGAGGGAGGACCGGGGAGCTGTTTTTT. Its translation: CASSQDQRRGRTGELFF.

In this sample, this clone turned up once. The chain uses TRBV23-1 and TRBJ1-2; tentative D call: TRBD1 (6 bases). TRBV23-1 is flagged as an ORF with uncertain function. This CDR3 has 20 residues. V was shortened by 0 bases and J by 2 bases, with 25 bases between the two germline ends. CDR3 in amino acids: CASSQSVGARVRRTNYGYTF. The CDR3 bases are TGCGCCAGCAGTCAATCTGTGGGGGCGCGGGTTCGGAGGACAAACTATGGCTACACCTTC.

The chain uses TRBV7-9 and TRBJ2-7; TRBD2 is a possible D gene (6 bases). The CDR3 extends over 15 amino acids. The ends were cut back, 1 base at V and 0 bases at J, with 10 bases in the middle. The germline CDR1 and CDR2 sequences are SEHNR and FQNEAQ (reference sequence). CDR3 sequence reads: CASSLGGKGSYEQYF. In DNA form, the CDR3 reads TGTGCCAGCAGCTTAGGCGGGAAAGGCTCCTACGAGCAGTACTTC.

This chain connects TRBV6-5 to TRBJ1-6; tentatively, D is TRBD1 (6 bases). Trimming stripped 2 bases from V and 8 bases from J, with 10 bases between. Germline CDR1 reads MNHEY; CDR2 reads SVGAGI. The CDR3 covers 14 residues. This CDR3 reads CASSYEAGDSPLHF. The DNA of the CDR3 is TGTGCCAGCAGTTACGAAGCAGGGGATTCACCCCTCCACTTT.

V gene TRBV4-3 combines with J gene TRBJ2-7; D is possibly TRBD2 (5 bases). The germline V and J ends were trimmed by 1 base and 2 bases, with 12 bases remaining between them. Per the germline V gene, CDR1 is LGHNA and CDR2 is YSLEER. The CDR3 has 15 residues. This chain's CDR3 is CASSQADGGPYEQYF. The DNA for the CDR3 is TGCGCCAGCAGCCAAGCGGATGGAGGCCCCTACGAGCAGTACTTC.

This chain joins TRBV4-1 and TRBJ1-1, with D possibly TRBD1 on 6 matching bases. Germline V CDR1 and CDR2: MGHRA, YSYEKL. This CDR3 is 15 amino acids long. V was shortened by 1 base and J by 3 bases, with 12 bases between the two germline ends. This chain's CDR3 is CASSQGTAVDTEAFF. Here the CDR3 DNA reads TGCGCCAGCAGCCAAGGGACAGCTGTAGACACTGAAGCTTTCTTT.

This rearrangement joins TRBV9 to TRBJ1-6; perhaps TRBD1 as D (6 bases). CDR1 is SGDLS and CDR2 is YYNGEE in the germline V gene. The CDR3 consists of 14 residues. V lost 0 bases and J 6 bases, leaving 7 bases between the germline ends. CDR3 sequence: CASSVGTVNSPLHF. The CDR3 DNA reads as TGTGCCAGCAGCGTAGGGACAGTTAATTCACCCCTCCACTTT.

The gene calls are TRBV7-9 and TRBJ2-7; TRBD1 matches at 7 bases. Germline-derived CDR1 and CDR2 are SEHNR and FQNEAQ (reference sequence). The CDR3 has 14 residues. V dropped 5 bases and J dropped 4; count of bases not matched to a gene: 8. CDR3 sequence (DNA): TGTGCCAGCAGCGCTAGCAACAGGGGATACGAGCAGTACTTC. Translation: CASSASNRGYEQYF. Full variable domain (rest looked up from reference TRBV7-9 and TRBJ2-7): DTGVSQNPRHKITKRGQNVTFRCDPISEHNRLYWYRQTLGQGPEFLTYFQNEAQLEKSRLLSDRFSAERPKGSFSTLEIQRTEQGDSAMYLCASSASNRGYEQYFGPGTRLTVT.

This chain uses TRBV28 with TRBJ1-1; 9 nucleotides agree with TRBD1. The CDR3 consists of 13 residues. Germline CDR1 reads MDHEN; CDR2 reads SYDVKM. Trimming cost V 9 bases and J 5 bases; bases outside gene matches: 7. As DNA, the CDR3 is TGTGCCAGTAAACAGGGGGCCGTGACTGAAGCTTTCTTT. Protein sequence: CASKQGAVTEAFF.

This clone was observed a handful of times. The chain employs TRBV28 and TRBJ2-2; 10 bases line up with TRBD1. Trimming took 3 bases from V and 7 from J; bases not matched to a gene: 2. This CDR3 region has 14 residues. Germline loops: CDR1 MDHEN, CDR2 SYDVKM. Written as DNA, the CDR3 is TGTGCCAGCAGTTTGACAGGGGGCAACGGGGAGCTGTTTTTT. Translated, it gives CASSLTGGNGELFF. The entire variable domain, with the rest obtained from reference TRBV28 and TRBJ2-2, is as follows: DVKVTQSSRYLVKRTGEKVFLECVQDMDHENMFWYRQDPGLGLRLIYFSYDVKMKEKGDIPEGYSVSREKKERFSLILESASTNQTSMYLCASSLTGGNGELFFGEGSRLTVL.

The rearrangement links TRBV18 to TRBJ2-7; D possibly corresponds to TRBD1 (6 bases). Germline V lookup: CDR1 KGHSH, CDR2 LQKENI. This CDR3 has 15 residues. The V gene lost 0 bases and the J gene lost 0 bases, with 9 bases spanning the gap. The CDR3 DNA is TGTGCCAGCTCACCACCGACAGGTAACTCCTACGAGCAGTACTTC. Encoded protein: CASSPPTGNSYEQYF.

Of note for this clone: Other DNA sequences in this specimen translate into the identical CDR3. The CDR3 sequence is CASRGQGNTGELFF. CDR3 nucleotide sequence: TGTGCCAGCAGAGGACAGGGGAATACCGGGGAGCTGTTTTTT. This chain joins TRBV6-4 and TRBJ2-2; 9 bases map to TRBD1. CDR3 size: 14 residues. CDR1 and CDR2 from the germline V gene are MRHNA and SNTAGT. V lost 6 bases to trimming and J lost 5 bases; unmatched junction nucleotides: 4.

The V and J genes are TRBV11-2 and TRBJ1-2; 8 positions agree with TRBD1. This CDR3 contains 13 residues. In germline, CDR1 is SGHAT, CDR2 FQNNGV. Losses at the gene ends were 2 bases for V and 7 bases for J; bases not matched to a gene: 3. DNA for the CDR3: TGTGCCAGCAGCTTACAGGGGGCAGGTGGCTACACCTTC. Translation gives CASSLQGAGGYTF.

For the CDR3, the DNA is TGTGCCAGCAGCGCCCGGAGCAACAGGGGCACCGGGGAGCTGTTTTTT. Amino acid sequence: CASSARSNRGTGELFF. The rearrangement joins TRBV9 to TRBJ2-2; TRBD1 matches 7 bases. V shed 3 bases, J shed 4 bases, and the junction held 9 bases outside the gene matches. CDR3 size: 16 residues. CDR1 is SGDLS, CDR2 YYNGEE, per germline.

The chain has TRBV2 and TRBJ2-7, with D unclear. CDR1 SNHLY and CDR2 FYNNEI come from the germline V gene. The V end was cut by 4 bases, the J end by 2 bases, with 9 bases between. This CDR3 comprises 13 residues. CDR3 protein: CASSVRLTYEQYF. The CDR3 nucleotides read TGTGCCAGCAGTGTCAGGTTAACCTACGAGCAGTACTTC.

This clone was recorded a few times. The chain carries TRBV7-9 and TRBJ1-4; D gene unclear. V was pared by 1 base and J by 0 bases, with 9 bases between. Germline V gene lookup returns CDR1 SEHNR and CDR2 FQNEAQ (reference sequence). The CDR3 runs 16 residues. The CDR3 loop reads CASSLGTIATNEKLFF. CDR3 nucleotide sequence: TGTGCCAGCAGCTTAGGGACTATTGCAACTAATGAAAAACTGTTTTTT.